Listed here are 24 T cell receptor beta chains from one sample, sequenced in a study of T cells after yellow fever vaccination. Using its own MiXCR run on the 5' RACE reads, TCRdb lists one record per CDR3 protein. Among a few hundred thousand distinct CDR3 sequences listed, 3% to 4.5% were seen once. The material sequenced was PBMCs, taken 5 days after the yellow fever booster vaccination. The receptors originated from a man younger than 30 who received the YFV17D yellow fever vaccine.

The table lists this clonotype with many counts. This chain joins TRBV7-9 and TRBJ1-6; perhaps TRBD1 as D (6 bases). V lost 6 bases and J 8 bases, leaving 11 bases between the germline ends. Germline V lookup: CDR1 SEHNR, CDR2 FQNEAQ (reference sequence). The CDR3 is 13 amino acids. The CDR3 DNA is TGTGCCAGCAGTTTCAACAGGGATTCACCCCTCCACTTT. It codes for CASSFNRDSPLHF.

This clonotype occurred a few times. This chain joins TRBV5-6 and TRBJ2-5, with 9 bases that match TRBD1. From germline, CDR1 is SGHDT and CDR2 YYEEEE. The J segment lost 2 bases and the V segment lost 5 bases, leaving 7 bases of the junction unmatched. This CDR3 is built from 15 residues. The CDR3 bases are TGTGCCAGCAGTTCCAGGGACAGGGCGCAAGAGACCCAGTACTTC. Translating gives CASSSRDRAQETQYF.

This clonotype was observed many times. V usage is TRBV5-5 and J usage is TRBJ1-3; weak D call: TRBD1 (6 bases). Germline CDR1 SGHKS, CDR2 YYEKEE (reference sequence). Trimming pared 10 bases from V and 4 bases from J, leaving 15 bases between. The CDR3 length is 13 residues. The CDR3 here is CAPERGAGNTIYF. The DNA for the CDR3 is TGTGCCCCCGAGCGGGGGGCCGGAAACACCATATATTTT.

This clonotype came up many times. The chain couples TRBV4-2 to TRBJ2-3, with 11 bases aligning to TRBD2. The CDR3 sequence is 16 residues long. V dropped 3 bases and J dropped 2; count of bases not matched to a gene: 4. Germline V gene data show CDR1 as LGHNA and CDR2 as YNFKEQ. This CDR3 is CASSQGLADFTDTQYF. The CDR3 DNA follows: TGTGCCAGCAGCCAGGGACTAGCGGATTTCACAGATACGCAGTATTTT.

This clonotype showed up many times. The DNA of the CDR3 is TGTGCCAGCAGTTACTCCCAGCGGGCCTCCTACGAGCAGTACTTC. Its translation is CASSYSQRASYEQYF. This chain joins TRBV6-6 and TRBJ2-7; possible D gene TRBD2, 6 bases. V lost 0 bases and J 0 bases, leaving 9 bases between the germline ends. CDR1 is MNHNY and CDR2 is SVGAGI in the germline V gene (reference sequence). CDR3 size: 15 residues.

This chain connects TRBV24-1 to TRBJ2-1, with 7 bases fitting TRBD1. There are 13 residues in the CDR3. The germline gives CDR1 KGHDR, CDR2 SFDVKD. Trimming at V came to 12 bases and at J to 3 bases, leaving 7 bases not matched to a gene. The CDR3 protein is CAAGDSFYNEQFF. CDR3 DNA sequence: TGTGCCGCCGGGGACAGTTTCTACAATGAGCAGTTCTTC.

The genes are TRBV7-2 and TRBJ1-1; TRBD1 agrees at 8 bases. The V segment lost 5 bases and the J segment 1 base; nucleotides outside the gene matches: 15. CDR3 length: 18 amino acids. Germline assignment: CDR1 SGHTA and CDR2 FQGNSA. In DNA form, the CDR3 reads TGTGCCAGCAGCCGAATCCCCGGGACAGGAGCGGGGAACACTGAAGCTTTCTTT. Its translation: CASSRIPGTGAGNTEAFF.

This clonotype was recorded at least ten times. V is TRBV19 and J is TRBJ2-2, with 7 bases lining up with TRBD1. Losses at the gene ends were 6 bases for V and 2 bases for J; bases not matched to a gene: 6. Germline CDR1 reads LNHDA; CDR2 reads SQIVND (reference sequence). CDR3 length: 15 amino acids. CDR3 loop: CASSPTGLNTGELFF. CDR3 nucleotide sequence: TGTGCCAGTAGCCCGACAGGGTTAAACACCGGGGAGCTGTTTTTT.

This clonotype turned up a few times. The genes are TRBV18 and TRBJ2-3; possible D gene TRBD1, 5 bases. Germline values: CDR1 KGHSH, CDR2 LQKENI. Trimming removed 1 base from V and 0 bases from J, with 11 bases in between. The CDR3 has 16 amino acids. CDR3 nucleotide sequence: TGTGCCAGCTCACCACTTTCAGGGATTAGCACAGATACGCAGTATTTT. This gives the protein CASSPLSGISTDTQYF.

This clonotype was found a few times. The chain links TRBV9 to TRBJ2-2; D is perhaps TRBD1 (5 bases). This CDR3 region has 15 residues. V was cut by 3 bases and J by 0 bases, with 9 bases left in between. CDR1 and CDR2 (germline): SGDLS, YYNGEE. CDR3 in DNA: TGTGCCAGCAGCGCGACAGACTCGAACACCGGGGAGCTGTTTTTT. Translated, it gives CASSATDSNTGELFF. The full variable domain, in which reference TRBV9 and TRBJ2-2 provide the parts outside the CDR3, is DSGVTQTPKHLITATGQRVTLRCSPRSGDLSVYWYQQSLDQGLQFLIQYYNGEERAKGNILERFSAQQFPDLHSELNLSSLELGDSALYFCASSATDSNTGELFFGEGSRLTVL.

Only a few counts were recorded for this clonotype. The chain uses TRBV6-5 and TRBJ2-1, with TRBD1 identical over 8 bases. Germline lookup yields CDR1 MNHEY and CDR2 SVGAGI. Trimming removed 6 bases from V and 4 bases from J; junction bases left unmatched: 8. The CDR3 is 15 amino acids. CDR3 nucleotides: TGTGCCAGCAGCTTCGGACAGGGATCGTACAATGAGCAGTTCTTC. This translates into CASSFGQGSYNEQFF.

The V call is TRBV5-1, the J call TRBJ1-5; no definite D call. Deletions cut 4 bases from V and 0 bases from J, with 11 bases between. The V gene's germline CDR1 is SGHRS and CDR2 YFSETQ. The CDR3 contains 15 residues. The DNA for the CDR3 is TGCGCCAGCAGCCGAGGGCCGAATAGCAATCAGCCCCAGCATTTT. This translates into CASSRGPNSNQPQHF. Looking up the rest from reference TRBV5-1 and TRBJ1-5 gives the full variable domain: KAGVTQTPRYLIKTRGQQVTLSCSPISGHRSVSWYQQTPGQGLQFLFEYFSETQRNKGNFPGRFSGRQFSNSRSEMNVSTLELGDSALYLCASSRGPNSNQPQHFGDGTRLSIL.

In this sample, this clonotype turned up a few times. The genes are TRBV2 and TRBJ2-7, with D perhaps TRBD2 (5 bases). The CDR3 is 14 amino acids. V lost 4 bases and J lost 0, with 10 bases in between. CDR1 is SNHLY, CDR2 FYNNEI, per germline. Here the CDR3 reads CASSGGLHSYEQYF. CDR3 coding DNA: TGTGCCAGCAGTGGTGGACTCCACTCCTACGAGCAGTACTTC. Using reference TRBV2 and TRBJ2-7 for the parts outside the CDR3, the full variable domain is EPEVTQTPSHQVTQMGQEVILRCVPISNHLYFYWYRQILGQKVEFLVSFYNNEISEKSEIFDDQFSVERPDGSNFTLKIRSTKLEDSAMYFCASSGGLHSYEQYFGPGTRLTVT.

This clonotype has a count of ten or more. Mismatch with germline at one junction end may stem from a read error. The chain uses TRBV5-1 and TRBJ1-1; 7 nucleotides line up with TRBD1. The CDR3 consists of 14 residues. CDR1 is SGHRS and CDR2 is YFSETQ in the germline V gene. The CDR3 spells CASSLGQMNTEAFF. The CDR3 DNA is TGTGCCAGCAGCTTGGGACAGATGAACACTGAAGCTTTCTTT. The entire variable domain, with the rest obtained from reference TRBV5-1 and TRBJ1-1, is as follows: KAGVTQTPRYLIKTRGQQVTLSCSPISGHRSVSWYQQTPGQGLQFLFEYFSETQRNKGNFPGRFSGRQFSNSRSEMNVSTLELGDSALYLCASSLGQMNTEAFFGQGTRLTVV.

This clonotype was seen many times. The chain recombines TRBV4-3 with TRBJ2-1; D is possibly TRBD1 or TRBD2 (5 bases each). In germline, CDR1 is LGHNA, CDR2 YSLEER. CDR3 length: 13 residues. Trimming shortened V by 1 base and J by 8 bases, and 9 bases separated the two germline ends. The DNA of the CDR3 is TGCGCCAGCAGCCAAGTAAGAGGGGATGAGCAGTTCTTC. This encodes CASSQVRGDEQFF.

The J gene is TRBJ2-7, the V gene TRBV7-9; D unresolved. V dropped 1 base and J dropped 5 bases, with 9 bases sitting between them. Looked up from germline, CDR1 is SEHNR and CDR2 is FQNEAQ (reference sequence). CDR3 length: 13 residues. Written as DNA, the CDR3 is TGTGCCAGCAGCTTAGGGGGATCCCACGAGCAGTACGTC. This translates into CASSLGGSHEQYV.

The rearrangement uses TRBV30 and TRBJ2-5, with a weak D call TRBD1 (5 bases). V was cut by 4 bases and J by 5 bases, with 14 bases left in between. CDR3 length equals 13 residues. The germline V gene encodes CDR1 GTSNPN and CDR2 SVGIG (reference sequence). The CDR3 here is CAWKYAGMETQYF. CDR3 sequence (DNA): TGTGCCTGGAAATATGCAGGGATGGAGACCCAGTACTTC.

The sample holds a few counts of this clonotype. The chain carries TRBV7-9 and TRBJ2-7, with a weak D call TRBD1 (6 bases). Germline V CDR1 and CDR2: SEHNR, FQNEAQ (reference sequence). The CDR3 is 16 residues long. V lost 3 bases, J lost 5 bases, and 20 bases lay in between. The CDR3 loop is CASSFPAFRGSHEQYF. CDR3 bases: TGTGCCAGCAGCTTCCCGGCGTTCAGGGGCTCGCACGAGCAGTACTTC.

In this sample, this clonotype turned up a few times. The CDR3 region is CSAGGGFLNIQYF. CDR3 bases: TGCAGTGCAGGGGGGGGGTTTCTAAACATTCAGTACTTC. The chain is built from TRBV20-1 and TRBJ2-4; the D gene is possibly TRBD2 (7 bases). Deletions cut 6 bases from V and 6 bases from J, with 15 bases between. The germline V gene encodes CDR1 DFQATT and CDR2 SNEGSKA (reference sequence). The CDR3 runs 13 residues.

This chain joins TRBV11-2 and TRBJ2-5; TRBD1 matches at 8 bases. V trimming: 1 base; J trimming: 0 bases; junction bases outside the gene matches: 4. The CDR3 sequence is 16 residues long. Germline CDR1 is SGHAT and CDR2 is FQNNGV. The CDR3 DNA is TGTGCCAGCAGCTTAGGGACAGGGAGGAACCAAGAGACCCAGTACTTC. Its translation is CASSLGTGRNQETQYF. Complete variable domain (other parts from reference TRBV11-2 and TRBJ2-5): EAGVAQSPRYKIIEKRQSVAFWCNPISGHATLYWYQQILGQGPKLLIQFQNNGVVDDSQLPKDRFSAERLKGVDSTLKIQPAKLEDSAVYLCASSLGTGRNQETQYFGPGTRLLVL.

This chain connects TRBV5-6 to TRBJ2-7; tentatively, D is TRBD1 (5 bases). The CDR3 is 13 amino acids. The V gene's germline CDR1 is SGHDT and CDR2 YYEEEE. V shed 8 bases and J shed 0 bases, with 12 bases lying between them. For the CDR3, the DNA is TGTGCCAGTCAGACAGCTGCCTCCTACGAGCAGTACGTC. Protein: CASQTAASYEQYV.

This clonotype has a count of ten or more. The V call is TRBV5-1, the J call TRBJ2-7, with D unclear. CDR3 length: 13 amino acids. Germline V gene data show CDR1 as SGHRS and CDR2 as YFSETQ. Between the trimmed V and J ends, which lost 5 bases and 3 bases, there was a span of 12 bases. CDR3 nucleotide sequence: TGCGCCAGCAGTCGGACGGATTTCTACGAGCAGTACTTC. Translation gives CASSRTDFYEQYF.

The rearrangement uses TRBV6-5 and TRBJ1-5, with D perhaps TRBD1 (5 bases). Germline V lookup: CDR1 MNHEY, CDR2 SVGAGI. Trimming left V 2 bases short and J 5 bases short, with 13 bases between. CDR3 length: 15 residues. CDR3 DNA sequence: TGTGCCAGCAGTTACAGTGCAGGGCGGGATCAGCCCCAGCATTTT. It specifies CASSYSAGRDQPQHF.

The rearrangement joins TRBV20-1 to TRBJ1-3; D is unresolved. CDR1 and CDR2 (germline): DFQATT, SNEGSKA (reference sequence). Trimming removed 0 bases from V and 1 base from J, with 10 bases in between. The CDR3 contains 15 residues. CDR3 sequence: CSARDPGRSGNTIYF. CDR3 DNA: TGCAGTGCTAGAGATCCGGGAAGGTCTGGAAACACCATATATTTT.